This T cell receptor beta chain comes out of a study of blood T cell repertoires in COVID-19. Whole-study context: COVID-19 samples, acute and convalescent, were from the United States, Italy and Spain.

Authors' processing steps: Reference gene primer amplification gave estimated nucleated cell counts. Some clones are missing from TCRdb's copy, which holds only in-frame ones; the method was immunoSEQ multiplex PCR. The V and J calls and clone size come from that table; D and trimming were worked out from the DNA. This repertoire shows roughly 75,000 clones, over 65% found once; its top ten account for roughly 0.83%. The CDR3 has 19 amino acids. Germline loops: CDR1 MDHEN, CDR2 SYDVKM. V was trimmed by 4 bases and J by 8 bases, leaving 30 bases between them. The sequenced sample was peripheral blood. The rearrangement uses TRBV28 and TRBJ2-1; maybe TRBD2 (6 bases). The TCR comes from a woman aged 70-85 years with acute or convalescent COVID-19. CDR3 bases: TGTGCCAGCAGTTCCCCCGGGGGTGGGGACGCCCAACGGTTTGATGAGCAGTTCTTC. It codes for CASSSPGGGDAQRFDEQFF.